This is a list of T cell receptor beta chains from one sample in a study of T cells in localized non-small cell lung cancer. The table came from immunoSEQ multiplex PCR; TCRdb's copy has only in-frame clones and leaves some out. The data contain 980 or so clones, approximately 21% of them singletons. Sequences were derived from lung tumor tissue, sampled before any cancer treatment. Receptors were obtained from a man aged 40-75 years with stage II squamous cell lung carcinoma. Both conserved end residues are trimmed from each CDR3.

CDR3aa: ASSLVGGQPQH
v_gene: TRBV7-2
j_gene: TRBJ1-5

CDR3aa: ASSLILAGDYEQY
v_gene: TRBV28
j_gene: TRBJ2-7

CDR3aa: ASSSIPGQGADTQY
v_gene: TRBV11-3
j_gene: TRBJ2-3

CDR3aa: ASSLPSGSSVEQY
v_gene: TRBV11-3
j_gene: TRBJ2-7

CDR3aa: ASSITGLGQPQH
v_gene: TRBV19
j_gene: TRBJ1-5

CDR3aa: ASSADGDRGQPQH
v_gene: TRBV9
j_gene: TRBJ1-5

CDR3aa: ASSPPGQGSNTGELF
v_gene: TRBV18
j_gene: TRBJ2-2

CDR3aa: ASSLDGSSWNEQY
v_gene: TRBV11-3
j_gene: TRBJ2-7

CDR3aa: ASSKGENEKLF
v_gene: TRBV23-1
j_gene: TRBJ1-4

CDR3aa: ASSLGTVTYNEQF
v_gene: TRBV5-1
j_gene: TRBJ2-1

CDR3aa: ASIPGGTDTQY
v_gene: TRBV6-8
j_gene: TRBJ2-3

CDR3aa: ASSPGVNEQY
v_gene: TRBV28
j_gene: TRBJ2-7

CDR3aa: ASSFRDRDNQPQH
v_gene: TRBV11-3
j_gene: TRBJ1-5

CDR3aa: ASSVSPGDATEAF
v_gene: TRBV9
j_gene: TRBJ1-1

CDR3aa: ASKGQGANEQY
v_gene: TRBV9
j_gene: TRBJ2-7

CDR3aa: ASSSTGKYTEAF
v_gene: TRBV6-8
j_gene: TRBJ1-1

CDR3aa: ASSYPGGARGEQY
v_gene: TRBV6-8
j_gene: TRBJ2-7

CDR3aa: ASSWWTDSNEQF
v_gene: TRBV11-3
j_gene: TRBJ2-1

CDR3aa: ASSSTSYEQF
v_gene: TRBV6-8
j_gene: TRBJ2-1

CDR3aa: SVPKEGRTDTQY
v_gene: TRBV29-1
j_gene: TRBJ2-3

CDR3aa: ASNSRPGDTQY
v_gene: TRBV19
j_gene: TRBJ2-3

CDR3aa: ATSRGLGRRNTEAF
v_gene: TRBV15
j_gene: TRBJ1-1

CDR3aa: ATSRDGRGAMNTEAF
v_gene: TRBV15
j_gene: TRBJ1-1

CDR3aa: ASSRAGGITDTQY
v_gene: TRBV11-3
j_gene: TRBJ2-3

CDR3aa: ASSRRDSHTRYGYT
v_gene: TRBV9
j_gene: TRBJ1-2

CDR3aa: ASTKLTSGSRSTQY
v_gene: TRBV6-8
j_gene: TRBJ2-3

CDR3aa: ASSSSGNSYEQY
v_gene: TRBV6-8
j_gene: TRBJ2-7

CDR3aa: ASSNLHGGRSYEQY
v_gene: TRBV11-3
j_gene: TRBJ2-7

CDR3aa: ASSEVRGSWGGADTQY
v_gene: TRBV6-1
j_gene: TRBJ2-3

CDR3aa: ASSESRGSGQETQY
v_gene: TRBV25-1
j_gene: TRBJ2-5

CDR3aa: ASLGLVGDEQF
v_gene: TRBV12-5
j_gene: TRBJ2-1

CDR3aa: ASRPGQGGYEQY
v_gene: TRBV6-8
j_gene: TRBJ2-7

CDR3aa: ASKPNYGYT
v_gene: TRBV6-7
j_gene: TRBJ1-2

CDR3aa: ASSPRGDYGYT
v_gene: TRBV18
j_gene: TRBJ1-2

CDR3aa: ASSIGVNEQF
v_gene: TRBV19
j_gene: TRBJ2-1

CDR3aa: ASSLLSGTGGRAAEQY
v_gene: TRBV11-3
j_gene: TRBJ2-7

CDR3aa: AWSAGPLLNQPQH
v_gene: TRBV30
j_gene: TRBJ1-5

CDR3aa: ASSSTGVENTEAF
v_gene: TRBV11-3
j_gene: TRBJ1-1

CDR3aa: ASSIRGYNEQF
v_gene: TRBV28
j_gene: TRBJ2-1

CDR3aa: ASSVVETQY
v_gene: TRBV6-7
j_gene: TRBJ2-5

CDR3aa: ASSPGTENTEAF
v_gene: TRBV18
j_gene: TRBJ1-1

CDR3aa: ASRDVREQY
v_gene: TRBV6-4
j_gene: TRBJ2-7

CDR3aa: ASSLIRGSTNEKLF
v_gene: TRBV28
j_gene: TRBJ1-4

CDR3aa: ASSYGRAVATEAF
v_gene: TRBV6-8
j_gene: TRBJ1-1

CDR3aa: ASSVSGGSTDTQY
v_gene: TRBV9
j_gene: TRBJ2-3

CDR3aa: ASSLDHYNTEAF
v_gene: TRBV11-3
j_gene: TRBJ1-1

CDR3aa: AISESSGGIPHEQF
v_gene: TRBV10-3
j_gene: TRBJ2-1

CDR3aa: ASRGLAYDTQY
v_gene: TRBV19
j_gene: TRBJ2-3

CDR3aa: ASSEREGFYNEQF
v_gene: TRBV25-1
j_gene: TRBJ2-1

CDR3aa: ASSLVNQGLGEAF
v_gene: TRBV19
j_gene: TRBJ1-1

CDR3aa: ASSEAGTALWGMNTEAF
v_gene: TRBV2
j_gene: TRBJ1-1

CDR3aa: ASSPGAVLGNEQF
v_gene: TRBV18
j_gene: TRBJ2-1

CDR3aa: ASSPFSGANVLT
v_gene: TRBV5-1
j_gene: TRBJ2-6

CDR3aa: ASSSFRGGRSDTQY
v_gene: TRBV19
j_gene: TRBJ2-3

CDR3aa: ASSIQGSGYGYT
v_gene: TRBV11-3
j_gene: TRBJ1-2

CDR3aa: ASRTENYNEQF
v_gene: TRBV23-1
j_gene: TRBJ2-1

CDR3aa: ASSPRGNEKLF
v_gene: TRBV9
j_gene: TRBJ1-4

CDR3aa: ASSLGQSRGYT
v_gene: TRBV28
j_gene: TRBJ1-2